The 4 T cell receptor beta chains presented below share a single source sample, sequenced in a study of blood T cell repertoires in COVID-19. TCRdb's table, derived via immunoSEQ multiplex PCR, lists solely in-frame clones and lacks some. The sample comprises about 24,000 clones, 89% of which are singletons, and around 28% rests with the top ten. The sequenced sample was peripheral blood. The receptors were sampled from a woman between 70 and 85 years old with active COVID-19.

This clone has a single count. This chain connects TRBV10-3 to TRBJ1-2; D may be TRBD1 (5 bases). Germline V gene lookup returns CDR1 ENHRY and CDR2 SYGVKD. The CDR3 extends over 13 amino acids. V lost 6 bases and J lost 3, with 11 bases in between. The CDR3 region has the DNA TGTGCCATCAGGGACAATTGGGACTATGGCTACACCTTC. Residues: CAIRDNWDYGYTF.

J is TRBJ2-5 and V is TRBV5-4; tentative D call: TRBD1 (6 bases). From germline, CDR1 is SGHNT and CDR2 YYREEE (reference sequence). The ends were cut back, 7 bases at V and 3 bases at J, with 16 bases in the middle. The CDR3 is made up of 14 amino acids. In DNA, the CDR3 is TGTGCCAGCCTACAGGTGGGGGCAGAAGAGACCCAGTACTTC. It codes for CASLQVGAEETQYF.

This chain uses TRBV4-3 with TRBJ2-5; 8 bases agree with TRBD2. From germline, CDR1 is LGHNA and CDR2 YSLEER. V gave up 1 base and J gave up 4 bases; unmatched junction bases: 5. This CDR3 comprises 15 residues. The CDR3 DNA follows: TGCGCCAGCAGCCAAGTAACGGGGGGGTCAGAGACCCAGTACTTC. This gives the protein CASSQVTGGSETQYF.

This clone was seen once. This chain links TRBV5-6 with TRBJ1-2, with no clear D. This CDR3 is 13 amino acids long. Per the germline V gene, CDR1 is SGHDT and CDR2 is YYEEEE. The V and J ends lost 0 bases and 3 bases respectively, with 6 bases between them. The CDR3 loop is CASSLGQYYGYTF. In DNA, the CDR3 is TGTGCCAGCAGCTTGGGGCAGTACTATGGCTACACCTTC.